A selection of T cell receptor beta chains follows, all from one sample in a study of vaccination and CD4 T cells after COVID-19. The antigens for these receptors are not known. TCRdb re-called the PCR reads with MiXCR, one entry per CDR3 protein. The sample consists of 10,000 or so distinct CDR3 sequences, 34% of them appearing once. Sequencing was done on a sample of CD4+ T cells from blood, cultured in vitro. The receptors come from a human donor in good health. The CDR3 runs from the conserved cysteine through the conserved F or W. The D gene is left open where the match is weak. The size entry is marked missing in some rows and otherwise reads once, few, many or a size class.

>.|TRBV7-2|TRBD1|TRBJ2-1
TGTGCCAGCAGCTCCGCCGGGACAGGGGGCTACAATGAGCAGTTCTTC
CASSSAGTGGYNEQFF
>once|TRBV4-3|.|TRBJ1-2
TGCGCCAGCAGCCAAGGGGAGGGATATGGCTACACCTTC
CASSQGEGYGYTF
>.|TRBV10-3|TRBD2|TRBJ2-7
TGTGCCATCATGGCTAGCGGGGAATCCTCCTACGAGCAGTACTTC
CAIMASGESSYEQYF
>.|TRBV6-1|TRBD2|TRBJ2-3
TGTGCCAGCAGCCCCCGGGGACTAGCGTCTAGCACAGATACGCAGTATTTT
CASSPRGLASSTDTQYF
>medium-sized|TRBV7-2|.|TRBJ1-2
TGTGCCAGCAGCCCGGCCCCGACAGGAACCTATGGCTACACCTTC
CASSPAPTGTYGYTF
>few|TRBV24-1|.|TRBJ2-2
TGTGCCACCAGTGATTCTCCGAGGGAGCTGTTTTTT
CATSDSPRELFF
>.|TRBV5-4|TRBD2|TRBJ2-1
TGTGCCAGCAGCCGGACTAGCGGGACCAATGAGCAGTTCTTC
CASSRTSGTNEQFF
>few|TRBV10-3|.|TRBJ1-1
TGTGCCATCAGTGAGCCGCGGGGAGGGGGGAAGGCTTTCTTT
CAISEPRGGGKAFF
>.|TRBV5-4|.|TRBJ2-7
TGTGCCAGCAGCCGACCCAGGGATGATAACGAGCAGTACTTC
CASSRPRDDNEQYF
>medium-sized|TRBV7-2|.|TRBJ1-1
TGTGCCAGCAGCTTAGATTTAGGGGCGGGAACTGAAGCTTTCTTT
CASSLDLGAGTEAFF
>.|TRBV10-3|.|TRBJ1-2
TGTGCCAGAAGAACTCACGACGGGAGTACGTCCGGTGGCTACACCTTC
CARRTHDGSTSGGYTF
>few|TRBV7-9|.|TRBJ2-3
TGTGCCAGCAGCAAGACGGACCCCGGTACGCAGTATTTT
CASSKTDPGTQYF
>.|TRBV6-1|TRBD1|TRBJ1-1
TGTGCCAGCAGAACAGACAGGGACAACACTGAAGCTTTCTTT
CASRTDRDNTEAFF
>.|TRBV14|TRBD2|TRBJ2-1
TGTGCCAGCAGCCAAGTTGGCGCGGGAGGACCGGTCAATGAGCAGTTCTTC
CASSQVGAGGPVNEQFF
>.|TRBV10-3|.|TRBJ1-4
TGTGCCATCATGGGCAGTGGCTTGGGGGAAAAACTGTTTTTT
CAIMGSGLGEKLFF
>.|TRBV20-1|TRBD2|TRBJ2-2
TGCAGTGCTTGGGACTATACCACCGGGGAGCTGTTTTTT
CSAWDYTTGELFF
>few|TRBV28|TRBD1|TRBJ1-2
TGTGCCAGCAGTTCGACAGGGGGGAACCTATTGGGCTACACCTTC
CASSSTGGNLLGYTF
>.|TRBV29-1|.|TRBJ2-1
TGCAGCGTTGGGGACTTATACAATGAGCAGTTCTTC
CSVGDLYNEQFF
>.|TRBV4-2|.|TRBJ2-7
TGTGCCAGCAGTGGCCAGGGGACATTCTCCTACGAGCAGTACTTC
CASSGQGTFSYEQYF
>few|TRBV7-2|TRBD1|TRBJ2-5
TGTGCCAGCAGCTTAGCTTCGCAGGGGGTGGGGGAGACCCAGTACTTC
CASSLASQGVGETQYF
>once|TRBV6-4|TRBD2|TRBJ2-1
TGTGCCAGCAGTGACAGCGGGAGCTCCTACAATGAGCAGTTCTTC
CASSDSGSSYNEQFF
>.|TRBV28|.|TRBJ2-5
TGTGCCAGCAGTTTATACGGGCTGGGAGAGACCCAGTACTTC
CASSLYGLGETQYF
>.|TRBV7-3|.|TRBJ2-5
TGTGCCAGCAGCCCCGAGGGGCAGAGGATTGAGACCCAGTACTTC
CASSPEGQRIETQYF
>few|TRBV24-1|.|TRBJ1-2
TGTGCCACCACCCTAGGGGCAGGGAAGGTGTCTAACTATGGCTACACCTTC
CATTLGAGKVSNYGYTF
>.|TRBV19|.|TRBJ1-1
TGTGCCAGTAGTATAGTTTCGGGACTCTGGAACACTGAAGCTTTCTTT
CASSIVSGLWNTEAFF
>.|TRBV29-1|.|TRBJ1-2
TGCAGCGTTGTCAAGTCCGGGTCTGGCTACACCTTC
CSVVKSGSGYTF